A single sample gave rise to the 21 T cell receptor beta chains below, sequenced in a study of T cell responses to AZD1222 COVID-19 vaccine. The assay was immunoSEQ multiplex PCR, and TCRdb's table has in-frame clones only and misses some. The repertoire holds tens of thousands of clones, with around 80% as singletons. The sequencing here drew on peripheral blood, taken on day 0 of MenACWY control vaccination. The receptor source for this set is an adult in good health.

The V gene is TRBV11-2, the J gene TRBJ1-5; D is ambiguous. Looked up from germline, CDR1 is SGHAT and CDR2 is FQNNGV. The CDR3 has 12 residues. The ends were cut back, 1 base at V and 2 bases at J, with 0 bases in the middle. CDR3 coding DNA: TGTGCCAGCAGCTTAGGCAATCAGCCCCAGCATTTT. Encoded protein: CASSLGNQPQHF.

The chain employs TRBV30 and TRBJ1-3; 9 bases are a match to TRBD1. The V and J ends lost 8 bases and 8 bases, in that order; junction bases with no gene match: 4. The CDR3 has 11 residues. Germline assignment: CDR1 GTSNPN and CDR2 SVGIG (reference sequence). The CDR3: CALRTGDTIYF. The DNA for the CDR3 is TGTGCCCTCCGGACAGGGGACACCATATATTTT.

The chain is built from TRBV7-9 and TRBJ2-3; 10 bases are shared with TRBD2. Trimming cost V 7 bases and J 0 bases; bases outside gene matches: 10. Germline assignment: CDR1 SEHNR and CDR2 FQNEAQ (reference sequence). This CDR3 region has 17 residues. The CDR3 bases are TGTGCCAGCATAGGTTTTTCACTAGCGGGAAGCACAGATACGCAGTATTTT. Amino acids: CASIGFSLAGSTDTQYF.

This chain's CDR3 is CAWSGRDTRSGNTIYF. The CDR3 DNA follows: TGTGCCTGGAGTGGCCGGGACACCAGGTCTGGAAACACCATATATTTT. The V call is TRBV30, the J call TRBJ1-3; D possibly corresponds to TRBD1 (6 bases). The CDR3 sequence is 16 residues long. Germline CDR1 is GTSNPN and CDR2 is SVGIG (reference sequence). With 1 base removed from V and 1 base from J, the gap between germline ends came to 14 bases.

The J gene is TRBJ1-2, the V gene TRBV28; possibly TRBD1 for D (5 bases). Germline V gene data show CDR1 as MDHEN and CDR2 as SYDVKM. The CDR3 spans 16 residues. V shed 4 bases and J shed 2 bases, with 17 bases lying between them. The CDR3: CASSYWDLGPNYGYTF. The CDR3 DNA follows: TGTGCCAGCAGTTACTGGGACCTCGGCCCCAACTATGGCTACACCTTC.

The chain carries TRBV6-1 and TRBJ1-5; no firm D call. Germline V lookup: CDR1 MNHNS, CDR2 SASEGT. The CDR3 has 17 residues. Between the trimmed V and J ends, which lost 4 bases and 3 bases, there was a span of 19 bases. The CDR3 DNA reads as TGTGCCAGCAGTGCTGGATCCGGGAGCACATCCAATCAGCCCCAGCATTTT. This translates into CASSAGSGSTSNQPQHF.

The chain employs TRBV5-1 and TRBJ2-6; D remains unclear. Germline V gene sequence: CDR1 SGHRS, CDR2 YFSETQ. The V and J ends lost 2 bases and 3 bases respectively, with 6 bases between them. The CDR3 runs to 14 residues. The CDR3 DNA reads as TGCGCCAGCAGCTTCGGCAGTGGGGCCAACGTCCTGACTTTC. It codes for CASSFGSGANVLTF.

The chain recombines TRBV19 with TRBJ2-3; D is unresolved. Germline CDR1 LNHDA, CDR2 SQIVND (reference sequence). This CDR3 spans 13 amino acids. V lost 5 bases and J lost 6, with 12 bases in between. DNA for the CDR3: TGTGCCAGTAGTGTGGGTCACGGCGATACGCAGTATTTT. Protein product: CASSVGHGDTQYF.

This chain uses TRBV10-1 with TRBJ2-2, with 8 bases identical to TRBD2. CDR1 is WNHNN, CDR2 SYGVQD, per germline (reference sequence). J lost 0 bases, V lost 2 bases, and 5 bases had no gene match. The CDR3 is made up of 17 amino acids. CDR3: CASSERSGAPNTGELFF. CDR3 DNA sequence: TGCGCCAGCAGTGAGCGTAGCGGGGCACCGAACACCGGGGAGCTGTTTTTT.

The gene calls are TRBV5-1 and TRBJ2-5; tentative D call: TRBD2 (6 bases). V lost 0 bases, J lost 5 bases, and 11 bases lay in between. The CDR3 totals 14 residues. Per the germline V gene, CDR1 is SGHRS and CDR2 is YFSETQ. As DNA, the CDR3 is TGCGCCAGCAGCTTGGCTCAGCGGGTGGAGACCCAGTACTTC. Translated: CASSLAQRVETQYF.

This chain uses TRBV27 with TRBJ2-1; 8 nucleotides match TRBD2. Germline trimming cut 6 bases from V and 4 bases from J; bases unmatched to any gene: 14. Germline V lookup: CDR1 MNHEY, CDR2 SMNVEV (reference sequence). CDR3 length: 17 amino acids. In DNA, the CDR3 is TGTGCCAGCAGCCGTCCGGGGGCGGGGGGCCCTTACAATGAGCAGTTCTTC. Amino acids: CASSRPGAGGPYNEQFF.

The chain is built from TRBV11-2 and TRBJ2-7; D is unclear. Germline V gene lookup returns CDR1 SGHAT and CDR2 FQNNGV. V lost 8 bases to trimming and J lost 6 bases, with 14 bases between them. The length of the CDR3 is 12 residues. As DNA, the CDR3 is TGTGCCAGCGCCTCTGGGATCCGCGAGCAGTACGTC. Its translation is CASASGIREQYV.

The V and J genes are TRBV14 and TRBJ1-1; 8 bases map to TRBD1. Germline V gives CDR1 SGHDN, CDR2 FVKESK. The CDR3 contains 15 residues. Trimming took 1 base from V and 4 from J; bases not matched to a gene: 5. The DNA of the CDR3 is TGTGCCAGCAGCCAAGCTGCAGGGGGCGGCACTGAAGCTTTCTTT. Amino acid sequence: CASSQAAGGGTEAFF.

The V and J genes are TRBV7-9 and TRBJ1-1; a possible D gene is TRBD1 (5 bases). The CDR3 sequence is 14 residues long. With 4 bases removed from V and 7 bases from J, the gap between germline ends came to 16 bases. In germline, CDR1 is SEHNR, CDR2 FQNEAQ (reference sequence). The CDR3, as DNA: TGTGCCAGCAGCTCGCGCCTAGAAGGGGTTGAAGCTTTCTTT. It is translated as CASSSRLEGVEAFF.

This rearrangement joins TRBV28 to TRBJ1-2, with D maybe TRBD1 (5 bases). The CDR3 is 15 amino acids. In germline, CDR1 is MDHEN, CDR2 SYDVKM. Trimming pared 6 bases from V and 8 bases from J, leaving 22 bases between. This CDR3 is CASRHPWDGSWGYTF. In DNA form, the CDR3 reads TGTGCCAGCAGACACCCCTGGGACGGCTCGTGGGGCTACACCTTC.

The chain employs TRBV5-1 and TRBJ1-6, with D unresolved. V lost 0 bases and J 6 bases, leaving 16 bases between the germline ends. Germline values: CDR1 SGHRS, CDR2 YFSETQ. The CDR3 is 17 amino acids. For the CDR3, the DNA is TGCGCCAGCAGCTTGGAGTTTGGTCAGACCTTTAATTCACCCCTCCACTTT. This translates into CASSLEFGQTFNSPLHF.

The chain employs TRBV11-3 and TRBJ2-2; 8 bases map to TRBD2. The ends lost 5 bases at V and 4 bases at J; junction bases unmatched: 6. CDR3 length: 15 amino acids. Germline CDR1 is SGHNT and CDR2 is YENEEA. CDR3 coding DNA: TGTGCCAGCAGCCAAGCGGGAGAGGGCACCGGGGAGCTGTTTTTT. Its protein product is CASSQAGEGTGELFF. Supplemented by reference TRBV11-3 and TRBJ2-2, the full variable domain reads EAGVVQSPRYKIIEKKQPVAFWCNPISGHNTLYWYLQNLGQGPELLIRYENEEAVDDSQLPKDRFSAERLKGVDSTLKIQPAELGDSAVYLCASSQAGEGTGELFFGEGSRLTVL.

The CDR3 here is CASSQTGTGAGNTIYF. DNA of the CDR3: TGTGCCAGCAGCCAAACAGGAACAGGGGCTGGAAACACCATATATTTT. V usage is TRBV3-1 (or the pseudogene TRBV3-2) and J usage is TRBJ1-3; 7 bases are a match to TRBD1. Germline V gene lookup returns CDR1 LGHDT and CDR2 YNNKEL (reference sequence). The J segment lost 2 bases and the V segment lost 2 bases, leaving 6 bases of the junction unmatched. This CDR3 is 16 amino acids long.

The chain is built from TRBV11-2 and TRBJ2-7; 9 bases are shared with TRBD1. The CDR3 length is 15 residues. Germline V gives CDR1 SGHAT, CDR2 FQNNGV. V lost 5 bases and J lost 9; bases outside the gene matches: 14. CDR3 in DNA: TGTGCCAGCAGCGTTGACAGGGGGTCCCCCAAGGGGCAGTACTTC. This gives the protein CASSVDRGSPKGQYF.

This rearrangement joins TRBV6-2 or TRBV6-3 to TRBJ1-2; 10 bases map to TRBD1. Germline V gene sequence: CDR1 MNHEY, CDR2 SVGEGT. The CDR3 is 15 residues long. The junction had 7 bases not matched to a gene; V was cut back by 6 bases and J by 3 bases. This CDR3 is CASSDPGTGDYGYTF. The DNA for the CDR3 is TGTGCCAGCAGCGACCCCGGGACAGGGGACTATGGCTACACCTTC.

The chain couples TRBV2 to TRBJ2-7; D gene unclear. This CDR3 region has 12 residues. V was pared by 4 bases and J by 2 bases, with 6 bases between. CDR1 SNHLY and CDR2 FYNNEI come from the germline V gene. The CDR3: CASSGRTYEQYV. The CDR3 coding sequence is TGTGCCAGCAGTGGTCGTACCTACGAGCAGTACGTC.